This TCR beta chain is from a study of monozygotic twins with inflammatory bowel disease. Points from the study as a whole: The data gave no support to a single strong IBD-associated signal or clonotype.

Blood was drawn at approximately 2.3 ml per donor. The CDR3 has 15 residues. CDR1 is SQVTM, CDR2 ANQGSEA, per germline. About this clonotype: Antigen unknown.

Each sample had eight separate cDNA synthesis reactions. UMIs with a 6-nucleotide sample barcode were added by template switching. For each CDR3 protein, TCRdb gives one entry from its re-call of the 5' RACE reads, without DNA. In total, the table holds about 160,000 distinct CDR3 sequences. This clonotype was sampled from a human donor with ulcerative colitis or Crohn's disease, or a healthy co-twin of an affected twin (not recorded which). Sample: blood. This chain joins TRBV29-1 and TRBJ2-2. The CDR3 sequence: CSVARSNLNTGELFF.